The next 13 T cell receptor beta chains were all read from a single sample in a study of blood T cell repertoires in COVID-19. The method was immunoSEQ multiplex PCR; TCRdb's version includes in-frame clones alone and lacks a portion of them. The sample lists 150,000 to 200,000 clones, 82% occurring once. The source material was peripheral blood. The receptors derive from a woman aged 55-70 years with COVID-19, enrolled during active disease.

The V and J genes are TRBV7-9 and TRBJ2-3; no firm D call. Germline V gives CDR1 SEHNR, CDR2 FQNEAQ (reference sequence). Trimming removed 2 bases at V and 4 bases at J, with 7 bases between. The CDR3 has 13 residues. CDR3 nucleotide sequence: TGTGCCAGCAGCTTATTAACAGCAGATACGCAGTATTTT. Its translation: CASSLLTADTQYF.

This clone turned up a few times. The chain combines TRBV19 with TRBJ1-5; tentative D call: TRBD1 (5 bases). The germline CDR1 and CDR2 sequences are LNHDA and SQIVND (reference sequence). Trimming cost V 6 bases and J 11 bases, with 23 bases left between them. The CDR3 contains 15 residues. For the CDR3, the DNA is TGTGCCAGTAGCGAGGACACCTATATAGCACGAGCCCAGCATTTT. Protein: CASSEDTYIARAQHF.

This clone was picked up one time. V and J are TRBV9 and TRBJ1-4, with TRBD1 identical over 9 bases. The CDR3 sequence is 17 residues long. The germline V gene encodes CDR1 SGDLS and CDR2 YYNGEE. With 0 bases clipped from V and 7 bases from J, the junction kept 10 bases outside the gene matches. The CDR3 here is CASSVDPTGGVSEKLFF. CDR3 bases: TGTGCCAGCAGCGTAGATCCCACAGGGGGCGTTTCTGAAAAACTGTTTTTT.

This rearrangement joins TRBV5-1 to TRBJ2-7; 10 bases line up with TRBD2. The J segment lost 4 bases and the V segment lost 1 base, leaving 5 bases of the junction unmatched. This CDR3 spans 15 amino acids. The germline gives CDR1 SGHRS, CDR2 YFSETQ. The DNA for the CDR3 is TGCGCCAGCAGCTTGCTAGCGGGAGAACAGTACGAGCAGTACTTC. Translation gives CASSLLAGEQYEQYF.

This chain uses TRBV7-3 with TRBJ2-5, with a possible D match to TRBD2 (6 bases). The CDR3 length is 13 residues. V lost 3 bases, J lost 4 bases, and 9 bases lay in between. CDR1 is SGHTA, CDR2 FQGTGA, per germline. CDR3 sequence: CASSFGGGETQYF. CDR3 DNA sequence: TGTGCCAGCAGCTTCGGGGGAGGAGAGACCCAGTACTTC.

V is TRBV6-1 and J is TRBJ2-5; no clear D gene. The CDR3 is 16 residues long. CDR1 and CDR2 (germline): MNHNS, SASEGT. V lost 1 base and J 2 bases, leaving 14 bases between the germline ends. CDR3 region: CASSEEDLLRQETQYF. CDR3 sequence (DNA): TGTGCCAGCAGTGAAGAGGATCTTCTGCGGCAAGAGACCCAGTACTTC.

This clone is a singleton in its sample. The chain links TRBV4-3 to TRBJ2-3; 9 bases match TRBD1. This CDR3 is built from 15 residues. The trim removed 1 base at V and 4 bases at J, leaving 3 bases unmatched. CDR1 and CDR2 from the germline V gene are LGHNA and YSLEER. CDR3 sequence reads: CASSQGDRAPDTQYF. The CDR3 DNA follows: TGCGCCAGCAGCCAAGGGGACAGGGCCCCAGATACGCAGTATTTT.

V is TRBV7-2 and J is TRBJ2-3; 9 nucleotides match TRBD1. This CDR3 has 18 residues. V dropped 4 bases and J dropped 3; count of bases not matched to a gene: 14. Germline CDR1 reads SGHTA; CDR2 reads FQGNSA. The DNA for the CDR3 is TGTGCCAGCAGCTGGGGGGGGACAGGGTCGATTGGAACAGATACGCAGTATTTT. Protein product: CASSWGGTGSIGTDTQYF.

The DNA for the CDR3 is TGCGCCAGCAGCTCCAGGGAAGGAAACACTGAAGCTTTCTTT. It yields the protein CASSSREGNTEAFF. The chain carries TRBV5-1 and TRBJ1-1; D perhaps matches TRBD1 (5 bases). V was pared by 3 bases and J by 2 bases, with 11 bases between. This CDR3 comprises 14 residues. CDR1 and CDR2 from the germline V gene are SGHRS and YFSETQ.

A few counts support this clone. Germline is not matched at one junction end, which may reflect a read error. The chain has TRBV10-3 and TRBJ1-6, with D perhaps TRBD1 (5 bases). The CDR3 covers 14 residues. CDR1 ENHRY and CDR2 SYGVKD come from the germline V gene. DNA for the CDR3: TGTGCCATCAGGGGGGACGGGAGGAATTCCCCCCTCCACTTT. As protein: CAIRGDGRNSPLHF.

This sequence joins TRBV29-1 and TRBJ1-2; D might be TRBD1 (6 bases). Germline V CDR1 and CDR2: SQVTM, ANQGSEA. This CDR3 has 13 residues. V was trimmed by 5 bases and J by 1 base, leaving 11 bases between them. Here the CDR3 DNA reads TGCAGCGTTTCGAACAGGGTTAACTATGGCTACACCTTC. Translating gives CSVSNRVNYGYTF.

In nucleotides, the CDR3 is TGTGCCAGCAGTTACTCGGACATCTATGGCTACACCTTC. It translates to CASSYSDIYGYTF. This chain links TRBV6-2 or TRBV6-3 with TRBJ1-2, with a weak D call TRBD1 (5 bases). The V and J ends lost 0 bases and 4 bases respectively, with 6 bases between them. Germline values: CDR1 MNHEY, CDR2 SVGEGT. This CDR3 region has 13 residues.

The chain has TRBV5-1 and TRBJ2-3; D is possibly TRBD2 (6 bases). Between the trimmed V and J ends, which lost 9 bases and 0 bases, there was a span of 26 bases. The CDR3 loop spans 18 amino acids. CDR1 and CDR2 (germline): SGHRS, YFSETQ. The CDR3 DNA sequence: TGCGCCACCACCGTCGGGGGTTCGGTTTGGCAAAGCACAGATACGCAGTATTTT. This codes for CATTVGGSVWQSTDTQYF.